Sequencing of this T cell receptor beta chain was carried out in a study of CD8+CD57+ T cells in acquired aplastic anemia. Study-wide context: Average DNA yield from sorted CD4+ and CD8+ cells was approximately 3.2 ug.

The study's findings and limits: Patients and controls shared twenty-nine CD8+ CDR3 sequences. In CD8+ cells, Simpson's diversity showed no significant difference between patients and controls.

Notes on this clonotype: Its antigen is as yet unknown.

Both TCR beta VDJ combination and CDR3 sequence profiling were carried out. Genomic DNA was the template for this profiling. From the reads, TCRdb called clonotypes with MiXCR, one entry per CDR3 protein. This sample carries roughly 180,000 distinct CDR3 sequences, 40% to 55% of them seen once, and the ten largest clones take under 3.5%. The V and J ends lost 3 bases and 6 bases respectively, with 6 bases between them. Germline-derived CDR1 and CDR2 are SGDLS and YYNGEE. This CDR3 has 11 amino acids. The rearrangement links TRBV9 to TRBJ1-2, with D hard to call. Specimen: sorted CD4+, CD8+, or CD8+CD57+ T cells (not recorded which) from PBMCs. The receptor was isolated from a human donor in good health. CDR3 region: CASSAGDGYTF. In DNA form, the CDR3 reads TGTGCCAGCAGCGCCGGAGATGGCTACACCTTC.